This T cell receptor beta chain was captured by sequencing in a study of shared clonotypes between healthy human individuals. Naive CD45RA+ and memory CD45RA-negative subsets were split from CD4+ cells. The V end lost 7 bases, the J end lost 0 bases, and 13 bases lay between the germline ends. Germline CDR1 and CDR2: LNHDA and SQIVND (reference sequence). CDR3 length: 15 amino acids. Using immunoSEQ multiplex PCR, the repertoire was profiled, and TCRdb retains in-frame clones only, with some absent. The table includes roughly 640,000 clones, about 74% detected once. This rearrangement joins TRBV19 to TRBJ1-3; D is undetermined. Sequenced: memory CD4+ T cells sorted from blood. Subset here: CD45RA-negative fraction. The sequence was collected from a woman aged 25 to 39 in good health. CDR3 sequence reads: CASISQDGSGNTIYF. As DNA, the CDR3 is TGTGCCAGTATCAGTCAGGACGGCTCTGGAAACACCATATATTTT. The variable domain in full, with the rest retrieved from reference TRBV19 and TRBJ1-3, is DGGITQSPKYLFRKEGQNVTLSCEQNLNHDAMYWYRQDPGQGLRLIYYSQIVNDFQKGDIAEGYSVSREKKESFPLTVTSAQKNPTAFYLCASISQDGSGNTIYFGEGSWLTVV.